This TCR beta chain was documented in a study of blood T cell repertoires in COVID-19. Per germline, CDR1 SGHRS and CDR2 YFSETQ. The V end lost 2 bases, the J end lost 2 bases, and 10 bases lay between the germline ends. This CDR3 has 14 residues. Assay: immunoSEQ multiplex PCR; the TCRdb copy retains only in-frame clones and omits some. The table includes around 120,000 clones, around 83% detected once. Material for sequencing was peripheral blood. The clonotype comes from a human donor in a cohort sampled during active COVID-19. The chain joins TRBV5-1 to TRBJ1-1, with D tentatively TRBD1 (5 bases). The CDR3 bases are TGCGCCAGCAGCTTATTAGACAGCAACACTGAAGCTTTCTTT. This codes for CASSLLDSNTEAFF.